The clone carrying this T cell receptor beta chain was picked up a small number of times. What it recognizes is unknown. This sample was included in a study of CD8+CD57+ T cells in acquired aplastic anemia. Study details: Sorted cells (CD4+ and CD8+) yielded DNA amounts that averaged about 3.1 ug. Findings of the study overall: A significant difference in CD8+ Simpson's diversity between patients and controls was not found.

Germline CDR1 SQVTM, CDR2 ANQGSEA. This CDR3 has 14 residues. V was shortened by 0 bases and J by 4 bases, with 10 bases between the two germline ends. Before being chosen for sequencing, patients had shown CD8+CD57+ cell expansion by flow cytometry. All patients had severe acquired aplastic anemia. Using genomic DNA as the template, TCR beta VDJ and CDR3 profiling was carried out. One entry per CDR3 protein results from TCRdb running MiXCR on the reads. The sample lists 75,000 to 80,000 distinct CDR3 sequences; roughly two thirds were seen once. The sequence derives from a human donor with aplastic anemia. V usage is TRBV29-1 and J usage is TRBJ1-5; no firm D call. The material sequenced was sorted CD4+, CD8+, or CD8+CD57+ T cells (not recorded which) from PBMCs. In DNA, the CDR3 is TGCAGCGTTGAAGATGGGGAGGGTAATCAGCCCCAGCATTTT. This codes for CSVEDGEGNQPQHF.